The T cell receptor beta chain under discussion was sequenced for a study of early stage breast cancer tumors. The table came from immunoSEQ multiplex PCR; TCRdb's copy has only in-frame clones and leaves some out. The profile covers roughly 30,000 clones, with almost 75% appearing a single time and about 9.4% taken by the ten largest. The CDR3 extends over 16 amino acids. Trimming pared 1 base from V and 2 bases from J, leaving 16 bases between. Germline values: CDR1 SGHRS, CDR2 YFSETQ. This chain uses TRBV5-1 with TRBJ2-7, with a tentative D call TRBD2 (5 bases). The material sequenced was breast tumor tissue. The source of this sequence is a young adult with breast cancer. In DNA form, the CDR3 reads TGCGCCAGCAGCTTGAATGGACTGGTCGGCCCCTACGAGCAGTACTTC. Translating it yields CASSLNGLVGPYEQYF.